Listed below are T cell receptor beta chains from one sample, sequenced in a study of cytomegalovirus exposure and HLA in healthy donors. Assay: immunoSEQ multiplex PCR; the TCRdb copy retains only in-frame clones and omits some. The table includes fewer than 100,000 clones, around 76% detected once. Specimen: PBMCs. The receptors were sampled from a man aged 35 to 55 in good health and CMV-seropositive. CDR3s leave out the opening cysteine and the closing phenylalanine or tryptophan. A D gene is named only where the DNA matches it firmly.

d_call j_call v_call cdr3_aa
NA TRBJ2-7 TRBV5-5 ASSLVIEQY
NA TRBJ2-7 TRBV7-2 ASSPYSSVGLEQY
NA TRBJ2-6 TRBV5-1 ASSPVPSGQANVLT
TRBD1 TRBJ1-6 TRBV15 ATSRDKRTGGSPLH
NA TRBJ1-6 TRBV2 ASSVGVRSPLH
NA TRBJ1-4 TRBV19 ASSGGPAGEKLF
TRBD2 TRBJ2-1 TRBV5-5 ASSQTQRDSVEQF
NA TRBJ2-7 TRBV10-3 AISESSGARGYEQY
NA TRBJ1-3 TRBV7-2 ASSLVGSGTVDTIY
TRBD1 TRBJ2-7 TRBV7-8 ASSLGGQDAYEQY
NA TRBJ1-5 TRBV15 ATSRGTVEVPPQPQH
TRBD1 TRBJ1-1 TRBV6-6 ASSRQGREAF
TRBD1 TRBJ2-7 TRBV25-1 ASSEPGTGVSEQY